These T cell receptor beta chains were read from a single sample in a study of T cell responses to AZD1222 COVID-19 vaccine. The method was immunoSEQ multiplex PCR; TCRdb's version includes in-frame clones alone and lacks a portion of them. Here the sample spans just over 70,000 clones, about 85% being singletons. The sample here was peripheral blood, taken on day 0 of AZD1222 vaccination. The receptors shown here come from an adult in good health. Each CDR3 is given without its conserved first and last residue.

j_gene: TRBJ1-2; v_gene: TRBV11-3; CDR3aa: ASSSSGAGGAYGYT
j_gene: TRBJ1-2; v_gene: TRBV12-3/TRBV12-4; CDR3aa: ASRRAGTDGYT
j_gene: TRBJ1-6; v_gene: TRBV3-1/TRBV3-2; CDR3aa: ASSRGESPLH
j_gene: TRBJ1-5; v_gene: TRBV20-1; CDR3aa: SALRGQPQH
j_gene: TRBJ2-3; v_gene: TRBV19; CDR3aa: ASKPGQATDTQY
j_gene: TRBJ2-1; v_gene: TRBV6-1; CDR3aa: ASSGPSGGKNNEQF
j_gene: TRBJ1-3; v_gene: TRBV18; CDR3aa: ASSPPGAGNTIY
j_gene: TRBJ2-6; v_gene: TRBV5-1; CDR3aa: ASCENLQGSGANVLT
j_gene: TRBJ2-7; v_gene: TRBV9; CDR3aa: ASSEGQVQY
j_gene: TRBJ1-6; v_gene: TRBV5-6; CDR3aa: ASRRGPGNSPLH